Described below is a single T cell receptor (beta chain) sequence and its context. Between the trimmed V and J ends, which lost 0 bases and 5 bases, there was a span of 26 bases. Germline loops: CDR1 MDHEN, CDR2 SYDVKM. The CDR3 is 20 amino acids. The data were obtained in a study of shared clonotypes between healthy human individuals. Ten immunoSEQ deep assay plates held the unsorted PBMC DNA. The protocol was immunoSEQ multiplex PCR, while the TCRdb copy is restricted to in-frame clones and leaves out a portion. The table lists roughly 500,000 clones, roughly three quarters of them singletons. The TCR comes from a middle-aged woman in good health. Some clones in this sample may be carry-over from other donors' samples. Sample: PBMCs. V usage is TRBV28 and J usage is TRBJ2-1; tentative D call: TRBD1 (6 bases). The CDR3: CASSLWRDIAPDQTDNEQFF. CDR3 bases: TGTGCCAGCAGTTTATGGAGGGACATAGCTCCTGATCAGACTGACAATGAGCAGTTCTTC. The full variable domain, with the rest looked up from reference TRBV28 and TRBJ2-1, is DVKVTQSSRYLVKRTGEKVFLECVQDMDHENMFWYRQDPGLGLRLIYFSYDVKMKEKGDIPEGYSVSREKKERFSLILESASTNQTSMYLCASSLWRDIAPDQTDNEQFFGPGTRLTVL.